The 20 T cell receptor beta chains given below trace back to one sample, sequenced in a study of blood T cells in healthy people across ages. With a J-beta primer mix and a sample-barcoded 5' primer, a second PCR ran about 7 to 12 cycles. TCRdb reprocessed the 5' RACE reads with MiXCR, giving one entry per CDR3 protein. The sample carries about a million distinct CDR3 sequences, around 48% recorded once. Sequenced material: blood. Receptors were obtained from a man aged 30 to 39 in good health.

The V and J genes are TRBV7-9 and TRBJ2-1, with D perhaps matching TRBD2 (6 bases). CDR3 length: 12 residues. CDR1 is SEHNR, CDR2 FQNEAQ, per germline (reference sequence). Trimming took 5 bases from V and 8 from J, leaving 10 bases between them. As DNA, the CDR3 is TGTGCCAGCAGCGAGGGGACTCATGAGCAGTTCTTC. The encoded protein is CASSEGTHEQFF. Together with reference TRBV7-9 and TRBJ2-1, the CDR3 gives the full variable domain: DTGVSQNPRHKITKRGQNVTFRCDPISEHNRLYWYRQTLGQGPEFLTYFQNEAQLEKSRLLSDRFSAERPKGSFSTLEIQRTEQGDSAMYLCASSEGTHEQFFGPGTRLTVL.

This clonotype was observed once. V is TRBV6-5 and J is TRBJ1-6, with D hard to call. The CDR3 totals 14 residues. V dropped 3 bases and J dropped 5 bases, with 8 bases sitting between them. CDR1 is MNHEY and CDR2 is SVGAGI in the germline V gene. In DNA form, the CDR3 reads TGTGCCAGCAGTTATCGGCAGGATAATTCACCCCTCCACTTT. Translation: CASSYRQDNSPLHF.

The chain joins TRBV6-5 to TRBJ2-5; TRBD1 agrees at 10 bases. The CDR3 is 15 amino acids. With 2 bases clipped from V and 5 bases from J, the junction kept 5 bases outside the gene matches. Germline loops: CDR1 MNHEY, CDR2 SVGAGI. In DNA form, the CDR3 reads TGTGCCAGCAGTTACGGGACAGGGGTAGAGGAGACCCAGTACTTC. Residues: CASSYGTGVEETQYF.

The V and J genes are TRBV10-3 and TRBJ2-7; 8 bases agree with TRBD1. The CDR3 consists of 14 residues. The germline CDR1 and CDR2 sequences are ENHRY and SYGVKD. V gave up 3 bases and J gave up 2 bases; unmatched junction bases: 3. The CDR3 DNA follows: TGTGCCATCAGTGAAACAGGGGGAGCCTACGAGCAGTACTTC. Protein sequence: CAISETGGAYEQYF.

CDR3 DNA: TGTGCCAGCAGCCCCCGTGTGGGGGGGCCAAGTGAGCAGTTCTTC. This codes for CASSPRVGGPSEQFF. The rearrangement joins TRBV11-2 to TRBJ2-1; a weak D match, TRBD2 (7 bases). The CDR3 extends over 15 amino acids. V dropped 5 bases and J dropped 9 bases, with 20 bases sitting between them. Looked up from germline, CDR1 is SGHAT and CDR2 is FQNNGV.

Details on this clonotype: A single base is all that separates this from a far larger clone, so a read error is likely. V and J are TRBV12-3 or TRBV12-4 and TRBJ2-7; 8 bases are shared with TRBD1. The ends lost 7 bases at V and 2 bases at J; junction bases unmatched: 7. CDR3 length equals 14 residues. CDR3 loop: CASTPGTGAYEQYF. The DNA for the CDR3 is TGTGCCAGCACCCCCGGGACAGGAGCCTACGAGCAGTACTTC.

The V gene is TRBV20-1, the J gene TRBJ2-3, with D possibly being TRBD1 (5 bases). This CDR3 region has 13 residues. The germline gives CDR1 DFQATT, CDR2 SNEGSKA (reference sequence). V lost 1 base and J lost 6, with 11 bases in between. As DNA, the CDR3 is TGCAGTGCTAGAGGTGAAGGGGTGGATACGCAGTATTTT. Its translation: CSARGEGVDTQYF.

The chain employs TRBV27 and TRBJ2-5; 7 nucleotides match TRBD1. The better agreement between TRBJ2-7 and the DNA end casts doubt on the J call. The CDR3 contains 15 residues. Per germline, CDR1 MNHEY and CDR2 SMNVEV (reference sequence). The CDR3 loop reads CASSSTGDNSYEQYF. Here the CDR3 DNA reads TGTGCCAGCAGTTCCACAGGGGACAACTCCTACGAGCAGTACTTC.

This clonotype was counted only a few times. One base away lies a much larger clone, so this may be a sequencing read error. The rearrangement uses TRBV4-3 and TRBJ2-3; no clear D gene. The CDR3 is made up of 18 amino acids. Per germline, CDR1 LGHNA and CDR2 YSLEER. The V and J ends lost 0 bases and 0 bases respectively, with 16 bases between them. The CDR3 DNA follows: TGCGCCAGCAGCCAAGAAGTAGGAGTTGTGGCTAGCACAGATACGCAGTATTTT. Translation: CASSQEVGVVASTDTQYF.

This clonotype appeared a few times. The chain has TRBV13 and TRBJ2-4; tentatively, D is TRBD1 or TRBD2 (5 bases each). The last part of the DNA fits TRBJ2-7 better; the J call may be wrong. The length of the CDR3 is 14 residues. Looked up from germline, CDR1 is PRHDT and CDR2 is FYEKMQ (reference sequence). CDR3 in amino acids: CASSLLGTDYEQYF. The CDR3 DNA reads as TGTGCCAGCAGCCTGTTGGGGACGGATTACGAGCAGTACTTC.

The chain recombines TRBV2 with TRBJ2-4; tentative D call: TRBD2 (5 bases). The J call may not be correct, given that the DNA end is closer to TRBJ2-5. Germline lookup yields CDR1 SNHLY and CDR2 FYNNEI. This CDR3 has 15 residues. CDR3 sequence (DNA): TGTGCCAGCAGGCTCCGGAGTTGGCCGGGGGAGACCCAGTACTTC. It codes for CASRLRSWPGETQYF.

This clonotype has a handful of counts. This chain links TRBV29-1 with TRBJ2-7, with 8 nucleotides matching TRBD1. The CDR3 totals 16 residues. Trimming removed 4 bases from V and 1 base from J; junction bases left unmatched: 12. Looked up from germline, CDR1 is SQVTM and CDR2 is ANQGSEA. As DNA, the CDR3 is TGCAGCGTTGTAGTCCCGGACAGGGTGTCGTCCTACGAGCAGTACTTC. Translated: CSVVVPDRVSSYEQYF.

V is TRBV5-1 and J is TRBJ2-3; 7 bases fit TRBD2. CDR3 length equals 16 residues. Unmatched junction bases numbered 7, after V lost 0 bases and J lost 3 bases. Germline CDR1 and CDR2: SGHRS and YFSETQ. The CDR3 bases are TGCGCCAGCAGCTTGGAGGGAGGGGCCATTACAGATACGCAGTATTTT. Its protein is CASSLEGGAITDTQYF.

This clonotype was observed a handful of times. The CDR3 coding sequence is TGTGCCAGCAGCCATAACACCTTTTACGAGCAGTACTTC. It yields the protein CASSHNTFYEQYF. The V call is TRBV3-1, the J call TRBJ2-7, with unresolved D. The germline V gene encodes CDR1 LGHDT and CDR2 YNNKEL (reference sequence). Trimming shortened V by 3 bases and J by 4 bases, and 10 bases separated the two germline ends. The length of the CDR3 is 13 residues.

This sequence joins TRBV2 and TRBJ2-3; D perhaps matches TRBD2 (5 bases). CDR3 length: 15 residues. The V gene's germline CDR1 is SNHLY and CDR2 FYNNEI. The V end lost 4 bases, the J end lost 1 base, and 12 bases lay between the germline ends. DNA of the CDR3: TGTGCCAGCAGTGTTGACCGGGGAGGCACAGATACGCAGTATTTT. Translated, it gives CASSVDRGGTDTQYF.

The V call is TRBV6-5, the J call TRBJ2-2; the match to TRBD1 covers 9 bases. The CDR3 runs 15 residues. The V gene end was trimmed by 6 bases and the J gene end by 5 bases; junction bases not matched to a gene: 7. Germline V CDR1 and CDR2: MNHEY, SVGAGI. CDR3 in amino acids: CASSRTGEVTGELFF. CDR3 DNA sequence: TGTGCCAGCAGCCGGACAGGGGAAGTAACCGGGGAGCTGTTTTTT.

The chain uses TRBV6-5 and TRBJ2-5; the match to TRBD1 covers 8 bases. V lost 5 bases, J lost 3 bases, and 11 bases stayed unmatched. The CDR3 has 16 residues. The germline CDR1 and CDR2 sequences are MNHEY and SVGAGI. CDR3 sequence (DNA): TGTGCCAGCAGTATACTTCAGGGGGCCTTGGAAGAGACCCAGTACTTC. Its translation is CASSILQGALEETQYF.

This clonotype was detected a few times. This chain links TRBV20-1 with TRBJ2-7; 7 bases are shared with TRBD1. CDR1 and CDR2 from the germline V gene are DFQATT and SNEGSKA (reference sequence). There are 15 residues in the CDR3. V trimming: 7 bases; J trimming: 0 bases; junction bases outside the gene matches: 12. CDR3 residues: CSGKQGSLSSYEQYF. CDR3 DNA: TGCAGTGGTAAACAGGGGTCCCTTTCCTCCTACGAGCAGTACTTC.

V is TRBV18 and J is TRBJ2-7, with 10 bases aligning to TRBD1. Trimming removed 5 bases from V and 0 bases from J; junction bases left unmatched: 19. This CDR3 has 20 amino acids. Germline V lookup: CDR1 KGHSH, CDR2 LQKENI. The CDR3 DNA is TGTGCCAGCTCATCCCGGGACAGGGGAGGAAGCGCCAGACTCTCCTACGAGCAGTACTTC. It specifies CASSSRDRGGSARLSYEQYF.

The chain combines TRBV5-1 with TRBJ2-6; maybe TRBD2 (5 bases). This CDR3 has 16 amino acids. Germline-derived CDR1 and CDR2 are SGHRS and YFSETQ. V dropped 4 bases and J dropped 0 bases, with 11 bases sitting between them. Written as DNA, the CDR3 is TGCGCCAGCAGCCCGGAGGCCCCCTCTGGGGCCAACGTCCTGACTTTC. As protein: CASSPEAPSGANVLTF.